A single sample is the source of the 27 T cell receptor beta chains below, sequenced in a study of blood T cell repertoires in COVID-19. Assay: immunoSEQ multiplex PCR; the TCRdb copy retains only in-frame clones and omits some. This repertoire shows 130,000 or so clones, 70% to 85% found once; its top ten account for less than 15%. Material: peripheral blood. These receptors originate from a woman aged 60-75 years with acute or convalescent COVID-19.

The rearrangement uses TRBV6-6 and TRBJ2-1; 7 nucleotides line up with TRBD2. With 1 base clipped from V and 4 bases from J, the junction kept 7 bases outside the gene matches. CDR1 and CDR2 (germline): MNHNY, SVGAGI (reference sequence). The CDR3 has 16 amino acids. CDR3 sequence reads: CASSYYLRGTYNEQFF. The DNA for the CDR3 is TGTGCCAGCAGTTACTACTTGCGGGGGACGTACAATGAGCAGTTCTTC.

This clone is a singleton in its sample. The CDR3 DNA sequence: TGTGCCTGGGCAGCGAATTACTATGGCTACACCTTC. Its translation is CAWAANYYGYTF. V and J are TRBV30 and TRBJ1-2, with no clear D. Germline V gene sequence: CDR1 GTSNPN, CDR2 SVGIG (reference sequence). V lost 5 bases and J 3 bases, leaving 10 bases between the germline ends. The CDR3 has 12 residues.

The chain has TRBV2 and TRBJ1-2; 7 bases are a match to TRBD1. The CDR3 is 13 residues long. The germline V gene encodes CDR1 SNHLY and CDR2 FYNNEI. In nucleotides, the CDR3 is TGTGAAAGCACCACGGGACAGAACTATGGCTACACCTTC. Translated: CESTTGQNYGYTF.

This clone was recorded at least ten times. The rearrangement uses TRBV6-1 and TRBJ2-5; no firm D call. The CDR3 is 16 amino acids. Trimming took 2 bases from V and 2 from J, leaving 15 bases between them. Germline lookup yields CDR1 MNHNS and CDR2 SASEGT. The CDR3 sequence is CASSEIVSQLQETQYF. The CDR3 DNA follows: TGTGCCAGCAGTGAAATAGTTAGCCAGTTACAAGAGACCCAGTACTTC.

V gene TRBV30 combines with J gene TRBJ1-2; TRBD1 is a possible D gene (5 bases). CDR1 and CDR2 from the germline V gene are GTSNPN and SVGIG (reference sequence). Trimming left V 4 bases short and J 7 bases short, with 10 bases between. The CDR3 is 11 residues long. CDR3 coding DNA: TGTGCCTGGACAGGGAATGTTGGCTACACCTTC. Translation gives CAWTGNVGYTF.

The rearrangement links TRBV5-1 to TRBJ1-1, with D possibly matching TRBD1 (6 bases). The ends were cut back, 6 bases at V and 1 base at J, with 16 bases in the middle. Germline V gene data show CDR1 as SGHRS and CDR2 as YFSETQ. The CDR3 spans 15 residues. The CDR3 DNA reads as TGCGCCAGCAAACTCCAATTGGACAGGAACACTGAAGCTTTCTTT. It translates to CASKLQLDRNTEAFF.

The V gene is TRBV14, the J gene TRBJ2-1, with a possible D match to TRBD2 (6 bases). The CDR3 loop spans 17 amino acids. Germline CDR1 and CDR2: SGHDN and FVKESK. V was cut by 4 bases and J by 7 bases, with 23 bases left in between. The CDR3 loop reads CASSLLLSGTGVNEQFF. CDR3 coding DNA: TGTGCCAGCAGCCTCCTCCTCTCCGGGACGGGGGTAAATGAGCAGTTCTTC.

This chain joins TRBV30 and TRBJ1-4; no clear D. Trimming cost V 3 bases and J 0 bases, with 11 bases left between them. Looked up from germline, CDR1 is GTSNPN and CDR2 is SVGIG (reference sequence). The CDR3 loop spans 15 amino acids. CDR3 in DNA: TGTGCCTGGAGCGAAAAACGCGCAACTAATGAAAAACTGTTTTTT. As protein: CAWSEKRATNEKLFF.

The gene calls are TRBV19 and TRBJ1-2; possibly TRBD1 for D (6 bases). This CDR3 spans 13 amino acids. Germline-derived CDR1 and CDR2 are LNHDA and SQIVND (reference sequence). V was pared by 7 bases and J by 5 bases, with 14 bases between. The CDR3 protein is CASKKSGVYGYTF. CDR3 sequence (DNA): TGTGCCAGTAAAAAATCAGGGGTTTATGGCTACACCTTC. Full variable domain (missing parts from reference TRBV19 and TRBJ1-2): DGGITQSPKYLFRKEGQNVTLSCEQNLNHDAMYWYRQDPGQGLRLIYYSQIVNDFQKGDIAEGYSVSREKKESFPLTVTSAQKNPTAFYLCASKKSGVYGYTFGSGTRLTVV.

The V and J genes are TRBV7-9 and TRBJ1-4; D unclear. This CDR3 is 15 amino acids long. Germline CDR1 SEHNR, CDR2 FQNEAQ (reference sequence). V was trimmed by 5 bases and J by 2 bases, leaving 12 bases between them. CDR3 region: CASSVRGITNEKLFF. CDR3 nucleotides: TGTGCCAGCAGCGTAAGAGGGATTACTAATGAAAAACTGTTTTTT.

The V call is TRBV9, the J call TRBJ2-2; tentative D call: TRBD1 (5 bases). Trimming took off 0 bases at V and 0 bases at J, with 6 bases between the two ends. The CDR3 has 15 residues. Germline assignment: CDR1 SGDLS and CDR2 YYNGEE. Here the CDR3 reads CASSVGGANTGELFF. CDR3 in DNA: TGTGCCAGCAGCGTAGGGGGCGCGAACACCGGGGAGCTGTTTTTT.

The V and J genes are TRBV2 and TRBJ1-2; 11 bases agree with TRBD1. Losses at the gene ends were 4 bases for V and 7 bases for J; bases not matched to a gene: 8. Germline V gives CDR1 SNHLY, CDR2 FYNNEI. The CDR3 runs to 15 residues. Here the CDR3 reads CASSASGTGGFGYTF. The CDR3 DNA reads TGTGCCAGCAGTGCCTCCGGGACAGGGGGATTTGGCTACACCTTC.

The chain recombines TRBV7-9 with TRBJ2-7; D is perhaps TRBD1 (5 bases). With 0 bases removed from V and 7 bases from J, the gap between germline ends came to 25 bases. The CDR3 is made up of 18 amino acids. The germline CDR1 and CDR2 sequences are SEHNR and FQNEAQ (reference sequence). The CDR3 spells CASSLAPALAGKTEEQYF. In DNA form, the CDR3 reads TGTGCCAGCAGCTTAGCCCCCGCGTTGGCAGGGAAGACGGAAGAGCAGTACTTC.

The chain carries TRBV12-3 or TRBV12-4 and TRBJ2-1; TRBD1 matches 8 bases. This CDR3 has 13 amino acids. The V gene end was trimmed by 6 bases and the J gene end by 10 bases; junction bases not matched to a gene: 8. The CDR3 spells CASRDRASTEQFF. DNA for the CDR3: TGTGCCAGCAGGGACAGGGCGTCTACCGAGCAGTTCTTC.

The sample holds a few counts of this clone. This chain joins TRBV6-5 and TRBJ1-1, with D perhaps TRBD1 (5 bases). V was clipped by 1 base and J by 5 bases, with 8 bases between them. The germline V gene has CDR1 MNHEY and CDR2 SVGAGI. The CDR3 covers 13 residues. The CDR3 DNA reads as TGTGCCAGCAGTTACTGGGGGGGAACTGAAGCTTTCTTT. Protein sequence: CASSYWGGTEAFF.

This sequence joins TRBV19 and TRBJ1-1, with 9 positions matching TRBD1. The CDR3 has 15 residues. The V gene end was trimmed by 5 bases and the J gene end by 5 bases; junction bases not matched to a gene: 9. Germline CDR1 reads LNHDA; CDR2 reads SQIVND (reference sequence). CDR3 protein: CASSLPQGARTEAFF. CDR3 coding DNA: TGTGCCAGTAGTCTCCCACAGGGGGCGCGAACTGAAGCTTTCTTT.

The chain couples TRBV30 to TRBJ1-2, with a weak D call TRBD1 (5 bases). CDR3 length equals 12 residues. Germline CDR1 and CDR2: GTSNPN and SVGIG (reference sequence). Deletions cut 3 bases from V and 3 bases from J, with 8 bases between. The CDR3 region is CAWSGGYYGYTF. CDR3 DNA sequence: TGTGCCTGGAGCGGGGGTTACTATGGCTACACCTTC.

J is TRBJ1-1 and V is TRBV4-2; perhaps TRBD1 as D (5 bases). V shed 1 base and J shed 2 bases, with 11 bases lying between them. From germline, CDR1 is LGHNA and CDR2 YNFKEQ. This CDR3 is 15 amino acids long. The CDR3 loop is CASSQGLGGNTEAFF. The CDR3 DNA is TGTGCCAGCAGCCAAGGATTGGGGGGTAACACTGAAGCTTTCTTT.

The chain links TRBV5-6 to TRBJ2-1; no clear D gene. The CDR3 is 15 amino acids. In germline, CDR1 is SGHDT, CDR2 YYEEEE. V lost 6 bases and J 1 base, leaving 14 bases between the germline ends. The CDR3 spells CASTAVGYSYNEQFF. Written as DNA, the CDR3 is TGTGCCAGCACCGCCGTCGGGTATTCCTACAATGAGCAGTTCTTC.

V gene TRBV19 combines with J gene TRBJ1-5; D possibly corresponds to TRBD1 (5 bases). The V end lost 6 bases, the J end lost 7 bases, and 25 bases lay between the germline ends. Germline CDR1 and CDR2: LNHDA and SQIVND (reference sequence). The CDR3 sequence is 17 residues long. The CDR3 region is CASRAGHGGAMGQPQHF. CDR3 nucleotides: TGTGCCAGTAGGGCTGGTCATGGAGGGGCAATGGGACAGCCCCAGCATTTT.

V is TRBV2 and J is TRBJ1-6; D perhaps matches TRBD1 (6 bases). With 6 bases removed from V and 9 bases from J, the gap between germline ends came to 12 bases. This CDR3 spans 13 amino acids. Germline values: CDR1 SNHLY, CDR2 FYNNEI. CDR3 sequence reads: CASRGAPTSPLHF. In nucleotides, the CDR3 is TGTGCCAGCAGGGGGGCCCCTACTTCACCCCTCCACTTT. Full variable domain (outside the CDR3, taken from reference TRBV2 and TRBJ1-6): EPEVTQTPSHQVTQMGQEVILRCVPISNHLYFYWYRQILGQKVEFLVSFYNNEISEKSEIFDDQFSVERPDGSNFTLKIRSTKLEDSAMYFCASRGAPTSPLHFGNGTRLTVT.

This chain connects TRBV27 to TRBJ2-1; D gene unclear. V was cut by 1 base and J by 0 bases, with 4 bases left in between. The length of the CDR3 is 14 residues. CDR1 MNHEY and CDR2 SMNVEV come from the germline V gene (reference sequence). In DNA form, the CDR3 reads TGTGCCAGCAGTTTATTTAGCTCCTACAATGAGCAGTTCTTC. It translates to CASSLFSSYNEQFF.

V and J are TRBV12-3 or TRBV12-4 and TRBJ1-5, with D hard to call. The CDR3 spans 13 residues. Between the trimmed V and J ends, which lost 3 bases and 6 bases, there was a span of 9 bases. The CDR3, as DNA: TGTGCCAGCAGTTTCTCAGAAGTTCAGCCCCAGCATTTT. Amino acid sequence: CASSFSEVQPQHF.

CDR3 nucleotides: TGCAGTGCTAGCAGGGAGGATGAAGCTTTCTTT. Its protein product is CSASREDEAFF. The rearrangement joins TRBV20-1 to TRBJ1-1, with TRBD1 as a possible D gene (5 bases). CDR1 is DFQATT and CDR2 is SNEGSKA in the germline V gene (reference sequence). V was pared by 3 bases and J by 7 bases, with 9 bases between. The CDR3 consists of 11 residues.

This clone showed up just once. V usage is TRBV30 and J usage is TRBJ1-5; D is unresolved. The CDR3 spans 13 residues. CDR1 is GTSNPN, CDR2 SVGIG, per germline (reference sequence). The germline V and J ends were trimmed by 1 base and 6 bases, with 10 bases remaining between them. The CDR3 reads CAWSERVRQPQHF. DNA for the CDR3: TGTGCCTGGAGTGAACGGGTGCGTCAGCCCCAGCATTTT.

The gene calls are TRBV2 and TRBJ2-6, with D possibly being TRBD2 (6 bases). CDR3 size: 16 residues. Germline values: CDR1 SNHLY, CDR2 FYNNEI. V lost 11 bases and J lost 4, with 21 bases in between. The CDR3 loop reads CADSPRGTLGANVLTF. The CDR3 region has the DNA TGTGCCGACTCCCCTAGAGGGACTTTGGGGGCCAACGTCCTGACTTTC. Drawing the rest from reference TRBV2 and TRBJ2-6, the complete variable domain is EPEVTQTPSHQVTQMGQEVILRCVPISNHLYFYWYRQILGQKVEFLVSFYNNEISEKSEIFDDQFSVERPDGSNFTLKIRSTKLEDSAMYFCADSPRGTLGANVLTFGAGSRLTVL.

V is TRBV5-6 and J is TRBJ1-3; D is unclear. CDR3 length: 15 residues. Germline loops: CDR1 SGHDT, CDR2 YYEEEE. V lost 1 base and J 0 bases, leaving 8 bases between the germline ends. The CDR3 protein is CASSLPGRSGNTIYF. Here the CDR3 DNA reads TGTGCCAGCAGCTTGCCCGGTCGCTCTGGAAACACCATATATTTT.